This TCR beta chain was sequenced for a study of blood T cells in healthy people across ages. The count of this clonotype is one. PCR was performed a second time for about 7 to 11 cycles using a sample-barcoded 5' primer and a J-beta primer mix. A minimum of 2.5 million CDR3-containing paired-end reads was obtained for each sample. TCRdb ran MiXCR on the 5' RACE reads and lists one entry per CDR3 protein. This sample has around 1,800,000 distinct CDR3 sequences, with about two fifths found just once. The donors, aged 6 to 90, were healthy Caucasians from Russia. In each sample, at least 6.5 million PBMCs were isolated. Extracted total RNA amounted to at least 5.5 micrograms for each sample. This CDR3 has 12 residues. The germline V and J ends were trimmed by 4 bases and 9 bases, with 13 bases remaining between them. CDR1 is SEHNR and CDR2 is FQNEAQ in the germline V gene (reference sequence).

The V gene is TRBV7-9, the J gene TRBJ2-7; perhaps TRBD1 as D (5 bases). The source is a human donor in good health. Sample: blood. The CDR3 coding sequence is TGTGCCAGCAGCTCGACAGTAGGCGGGCAGTACTTC. Translated: CASSSTVGGQYF.